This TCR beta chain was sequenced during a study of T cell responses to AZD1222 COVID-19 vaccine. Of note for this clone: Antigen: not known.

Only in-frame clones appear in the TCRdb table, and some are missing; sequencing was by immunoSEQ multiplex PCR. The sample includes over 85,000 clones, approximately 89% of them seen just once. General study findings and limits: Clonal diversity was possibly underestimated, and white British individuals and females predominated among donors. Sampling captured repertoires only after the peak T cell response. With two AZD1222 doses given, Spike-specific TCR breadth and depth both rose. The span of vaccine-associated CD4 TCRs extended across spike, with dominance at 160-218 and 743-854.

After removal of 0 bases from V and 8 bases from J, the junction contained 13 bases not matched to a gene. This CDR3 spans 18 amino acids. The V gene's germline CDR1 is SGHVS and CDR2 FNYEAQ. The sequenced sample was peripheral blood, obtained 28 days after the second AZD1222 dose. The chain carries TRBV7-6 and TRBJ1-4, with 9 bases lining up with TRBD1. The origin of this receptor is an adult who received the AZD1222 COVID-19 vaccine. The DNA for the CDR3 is TGTGCCAGCAGCTTAGCGGCCCAACCGGGACAGGGAGACGAAAAACTGTTTTTT. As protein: CASSLAAQPGQGDEKLFF. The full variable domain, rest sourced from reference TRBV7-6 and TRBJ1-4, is GAGVSQSPRYKVTKRGQDVALRCDPISGHVSLYWYRQALGQGPEFLTYFNYEAQQDKSGLPNDRFSAERPEGSISTLTIQRTEQRDSAMYRCASSLAAQPGQGDEKLFFGSGTQLSVL.